One TCR beta chain is described in this entry. Its antigen remains unknown. This specimen comes from a study of cytomegalovirus exposure and HLA in healthy donors. Overall study results and limits: Later analysis associated a missense DCLRE1C variant with TCR beta V- and J-gene trimming. Highest at DRB1 and lowest at HLA-C, TCR association rates differed among HLA loci in a later analysis. Of the V segments, some could not be distinguished, including TRBV6-2 and TRBV6-3, and were excluded.

There are 15 residues in the CDR3. Deletions cut 1 base from V and 4 bases from J, with 13 bases between. Germline CDR1 MNHNS, CDR2 SASEGT. Vbeta (60) and Jbeta (13) primers were used in the PCR. Using immunoSEQ multiplex PCR, the repertoire was profiled, and TCRdb retains in-frame clones only, with some absent. The data contain some 100,000 clones, 62% of them singletons. This TCR derives from a woman aged 30 to 39 in good health and CMV-seropositive. V is TRBV6-1 and J is TRBJ1-2; TRBD1 is a possible D gene (6 bases). The source material was PBMCs. This chain's CDR3 is CASSEGTGFGYGYTF. CDR3 in DNA: TGTGCCAGCAGTGAAGGCACAGGGTTCGGCTATGGCTACACCTTC.